This T cell receptor beta chain originates from a study of T cells in Graves' hyperthyroidism and ophthalmopathy. Overall study results and limits: Blood also held most thyroid clonotypes expanded beyond 0.001.

Germline CDR1 and CDR2: SGHAT and FQNNGV. The CDR3 runs 14 residues. V was clipped by 2 bases and J by 11 bases; unmatched bases: 9. This clonotype has at least ten counts. The antigen is not known. In making diagnoses, clinical symptoms, serum thyroxine and TRAb, thyroid ultrasound and orbital computed tomography were all used. Researchers took RNA transcripts and amplified the TCR beta CDR3 regions from them. TCR CDR3 regions were first amplified by RT-PCR with HTBI primers. TCRdb re-called the multiplex PCR reads with MiXCR, one entry per CDR3 protein. Of approximately 320,000 distinct CDR3 sequences in the sample, approximately 17% were seen once.

The specimen sequenced was blood. The chain uses TRBV11-2 and TRBJ2-4, with 7 bases lining up with TRBD1. This TCR was recovered from a young man with Graves' hyperthyroidism. CDR3 DNA sequence: TGTGCCAGCAGCTTAAAGGGGACAGAGGAGGTTCAGTACTTC. Amino acids: CASSLKGTEEVQYF.